These 6 T cell receptor beta chains share one sample of origin, sequenced in a study of blood T cell repertoires in COVID-19 (dated by TCRdb to about 2020). The receptor library was made with the immunoSEQ multiplex PCR assay. The immuneACCESS repertoire file appears here via TCRdb, limited to in-frame rearrangements. These files lack a portion of the clones; in checked studies, under half of the deficit traces to unresolved V genes, and the cause of the others is not known. Across this sample there are over 250,000 clones, with roughly 87% seen only once. About 14% of the sample lies in the top ten. Sequencing was carried out using peripheral blood. Receptors originate from a human donor in a cohort sampled during active COVID-19.

V usage is TRBV5-4 and J usage is TRBJ2-5, with D tentatively TRBD2 (6 bases). V was cut by 1 base and J by 1 base, with 11 bases left in between. Germline V lookup: CDR1 SGHNT, CDR2 YYREEE (reference sequence). The CDR3 has 15 amino acids. The CDR3 spells CASSLKGLLQETQYF. The CDR3 coding sequence is TGTGCCAGCAGCTTGAAGGGACTCCTCCAAGAGACCCAGTACTTC.

The rearrangement joins TRBV7-9 to TRBJ1-1, with D possibly matching TRBD1 (6 bases). CDR1 is SEHNR, CDR2 FQNEAQ, per germline (reference sequence). With 7 bases removed from V and 5 bases from J, the gap between germline ends came to 14 bases. There are 13 residues in the CDR3. The CDR3 is CASTGGRTTEAFF. The CDR3 DNA follows: TGTGCCAGCACGGGGGGCAGGACGACTGAAGCTTTCTTT.

The rearrangement links TRBV14 to TRBJ2-7, with D perhaps TRBD2 (6 bases). Trimming removed 2 bases from V and 6 bases from J, with 11 bases in between. The CDR3 runs to 13 residues. Germline CDR1 is SGHDN and CDR2 is FVKESK. CDR3 sequence reads: CASSQFGGVEQYF. DNA of the CDR3: TGTGCCAGCAGCCAATTCGGGGGTGTCGAGCAGTACTTC.

This clone was counted between two and nine times. V is TRBV5-1 and J is TRBJ2-1; D is perhaps TRBD2 (5 bases). Deletions cut 4 bases from V and 8 bases from J, with 16 bases between. In germline, CDR1 is SGHRS, CDR2 YFSETQ. The CDR3 sequence is 14 residues long. CDR3 region: CASSRGGTWDEQFF. The CDR3 DNA follows: TGCGCCAGCAGCCGCGGAGGAACATGGGATGAGCAGTTCTTC.

This chain joins TRBV21-1 and TRBJ1-1; TRBD1 reflects the table's D call only, with no check against the DNA. TRBV21-1 has pseudogene status. The CDR3 runs to 13 residues. The CDR3: CASSSQTGREAFF. The CDR3 coding sequence is TGTGCCAGCAGCAGCCAGACAGGGAGGGAAGCTTTCTTT.

The J gene is TRBJ2-1, the V gene TRBV10-2; TRBD2 aligns across 7 bases. CDR3 length: 14 residues. CDR1 and CDR2 from the germline V gene are WSHSY and SAAADI. J lost 6 bases, V lost 0 bases, and 2 bases had no gene match. The CDR3 is CASSESGGSNEQFF. Here the CDR3 DNA reads TGCGCCAGCAGTGAGTCCGGCGGGAGCAATGAGCAGTTCTTC.